This TCR beta chain derives from a study of identical twins. Germline trimming cut 6 bases from V and 13 bases from J; bases unmatched to any gene: 11. The CDR3 loop spans 13 amino acids. It was template switching that added a universal primer site, and there were unique molecular identifiers on the cDNA. Via MiXCR, TCRdb re-called the 5' RACE reads, giving one row per CDR3 protein. The table includes roughly 690,000 distinct CDR3 sequences, over 5% detected once. This clonotype was picked up many times. Its antigen is not known. Study-wide results and limits: Insertions were fewer in abundant cord blood beta clonotypes, whereas memory repertoires showed none of this pattern. Modelling approaches yielded underestimates of out-of-frame TCR alpha sharing between monozygotic twins. Not following the same donors, the study drew its conclusions from cross-sectional statistical analysis.

The sequenced sample was naive T cells sorted from blood. The V and J genes are TRBV12-3 or TRBV12-4 and TRBJ2-1; 8 positions agree with TRBD2. This TCR derives from a young man in good health. The CDR3 DNA reads TGTGCCAGCAGCCCCAACTATGCGGGGGGACAGTTCTTC. Encoded protein: CASSPNYAGGQFF.